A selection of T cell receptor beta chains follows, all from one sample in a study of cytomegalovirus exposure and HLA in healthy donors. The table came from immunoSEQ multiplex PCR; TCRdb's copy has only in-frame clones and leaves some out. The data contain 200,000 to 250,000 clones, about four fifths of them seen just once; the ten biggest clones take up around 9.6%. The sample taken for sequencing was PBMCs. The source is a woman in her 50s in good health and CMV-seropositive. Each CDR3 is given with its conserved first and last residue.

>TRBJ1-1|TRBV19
CASSTGGWSEAFF
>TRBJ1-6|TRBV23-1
CASSPGGQSSYNSPLHF
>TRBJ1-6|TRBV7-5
CSRSPGDRASRSPLHF
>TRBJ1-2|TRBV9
CASSPTTGSGYGYTF
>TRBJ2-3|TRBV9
CASSVGTSSDTQYF
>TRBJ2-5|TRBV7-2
CASRPPGLAGGQETQYF
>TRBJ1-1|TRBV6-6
CASSSQGPNTEAFF
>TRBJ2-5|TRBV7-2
CASNQGSGGLGETQYF
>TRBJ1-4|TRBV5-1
CASSLAGTTNEKLFF
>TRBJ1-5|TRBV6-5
CASSYGLGGNQPQHF
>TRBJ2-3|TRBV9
CASSIPDREPPDTQYF
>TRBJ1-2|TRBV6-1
CASSVSILDGYTF
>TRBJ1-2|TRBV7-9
CASSGSDSTYTF
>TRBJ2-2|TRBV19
CASSSPRRGAKAGELFF
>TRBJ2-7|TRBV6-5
CASSETSGGPYEQYF
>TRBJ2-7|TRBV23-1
CASSQLERSSPNSYEQYF
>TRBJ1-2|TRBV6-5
CASISAGTGGGYTF
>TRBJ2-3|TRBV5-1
CASSSRDRDLTDTQYF
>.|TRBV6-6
CASSRRTVYEQYF
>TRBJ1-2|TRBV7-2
CASSPDITYGYTF
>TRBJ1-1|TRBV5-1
CASSLARDGYTEAFF
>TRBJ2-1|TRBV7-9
CASSLGGGVGEQFF
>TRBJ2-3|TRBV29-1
CSVDPLAGPRRFLDTQYF
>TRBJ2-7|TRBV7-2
CASGRGGRAYEQYF
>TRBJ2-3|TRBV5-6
CASSFSRGQGTDTQYF
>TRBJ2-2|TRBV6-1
CASSQGTGELFF
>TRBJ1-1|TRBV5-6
CASSSGTGLMNTEAFF
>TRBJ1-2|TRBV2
CASRRGDDGYTF
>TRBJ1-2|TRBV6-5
CASSRDRGYGYTF
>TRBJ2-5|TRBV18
CASSPPGRGGETQYF
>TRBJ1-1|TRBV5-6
CASSLKFRGDTEAFF
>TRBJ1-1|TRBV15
CATSSDRDRITREAFF
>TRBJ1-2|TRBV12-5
CASALVNYGYTF
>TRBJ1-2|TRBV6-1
CASSERQTNYGYTF
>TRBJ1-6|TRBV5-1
CASSLASSGANSPLHF
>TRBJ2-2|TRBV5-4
CASSRRVGDTGELFF
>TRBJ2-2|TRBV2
CASSPGTSGTGELFF
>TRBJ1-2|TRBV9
CASSIRGITDIGGYTF
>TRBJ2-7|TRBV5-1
CASSLGDRSHEQYF
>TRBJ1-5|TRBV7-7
CASSSLGRDRRYSNQPQHF
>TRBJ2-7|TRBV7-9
CASLTPGARGNEQYF
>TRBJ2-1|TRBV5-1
CASSSGQGGSYNEQFF
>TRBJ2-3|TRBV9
CASSVGGGPPGTDTQYF
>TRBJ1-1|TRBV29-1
CSVEGDRTEAFF
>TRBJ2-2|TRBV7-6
CASRFSGAGELFF
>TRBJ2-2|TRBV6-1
CASSGQPNTGELFF
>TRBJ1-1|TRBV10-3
CAISEGGRVTEAFF
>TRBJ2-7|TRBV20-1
CSARQWSEQYF
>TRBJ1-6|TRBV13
CASSLSTGQNSPLHF
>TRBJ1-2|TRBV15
CATSRDYLGAEGYTF
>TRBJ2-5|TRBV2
CASSGGTSGTPSHF
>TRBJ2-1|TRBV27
CASSFGLAGAYNEQFF
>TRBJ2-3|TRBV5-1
CASSSGGATDTQYF
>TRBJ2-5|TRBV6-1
CATNGVAGGQETQYF
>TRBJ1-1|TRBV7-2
CASSLGRGSGAFF
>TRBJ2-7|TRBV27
CASKEGVSHEQYF
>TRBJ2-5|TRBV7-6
CASSFSTGRETQYF